A single count supports the clone carrying this T cell receptor (beta chain). TCRdb's table, derived via immunoSEQ multiplex PCR, lists solely in-frame clones and lacks some. The profile covers about 35,000 clones, with 85% to 95% appearing a single time and roughly 1.7% taken by the ten largest. This entry comes from a study of control samples from healthy donors and cancer patients. Germline lookup yields CDR1 SGHNT and CDR2 YENEEA. The CDR3 totals 15 residues. The germline V and J ends were trimmed by 0 bases and 6 bases, with 14 bases remaining between them. The chain joins TRBV11-3 to TRBJ1-2; D is uncertain. The sequencing input was PBMCs. This TCR came from a man in his forties with colorectal cancer. CDR3 in amino acids: CASSLDRWEDNGYTF. In DNA form, the CDR3 reads TGTGCCAGCAGCTTAGATCGGTGGGAAGATAATGGCTACACCTTC.